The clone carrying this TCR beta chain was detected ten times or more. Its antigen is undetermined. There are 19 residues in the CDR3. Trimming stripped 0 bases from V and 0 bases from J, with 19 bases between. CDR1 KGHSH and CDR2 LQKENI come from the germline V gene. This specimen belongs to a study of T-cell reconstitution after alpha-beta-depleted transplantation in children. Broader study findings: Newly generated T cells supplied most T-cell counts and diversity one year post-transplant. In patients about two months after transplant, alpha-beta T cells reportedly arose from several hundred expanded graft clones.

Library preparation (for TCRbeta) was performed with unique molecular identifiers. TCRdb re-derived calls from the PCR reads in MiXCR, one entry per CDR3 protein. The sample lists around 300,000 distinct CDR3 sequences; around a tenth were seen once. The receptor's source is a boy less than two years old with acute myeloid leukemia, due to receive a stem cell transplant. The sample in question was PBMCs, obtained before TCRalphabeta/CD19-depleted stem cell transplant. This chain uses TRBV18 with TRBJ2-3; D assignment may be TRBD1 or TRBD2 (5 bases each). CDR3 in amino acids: CASSPPGEGVSFSTDTQYF. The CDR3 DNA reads TGTGCCAGCTCACCACCGGGGGAAGGAGTCAGCTTCAGCACAGATACGCAGTATTTT.